This T cell receptor (beta chain) was sequenced during a study of CD8 T cells in Susac syndrome. Study-level findings and limits: Across the total CD8+ repertoires, 15 to 20 Susac-specific public clones were detected, and across the CD8+ TEMRA repertoires, four or five such clones were detected.

V lost 5 bases and J 7 bases, leaving 11 bases between the germline ends. Germline-derived CDR1 and CDR2 are MNHEY and SVGAGI. The CDR3 sequence is 12 residues long. The authors carried out high-throughput sequencing of TCR beta. They applied it to CD8+ and CD4+ T cells obtained from blood. About this clonotype itself: Its target is unknown.

A quantity of about 0.5 to 1 ug RNA underwent reverse transcription using random hexamers. TCRdb re-derived calls from the immunoSEQ multiplex PCR reads in MiXCR, one entry per CDR3 protein. The sample contains roughly 130,000 distinct CDR3 sequences, 85% to 95% of which appear only once. Specimen: CD8+ T cells from PBMCs. The chain joins TRBV6-5 to TRBJ1-1; no clear D gene. This clonotype was obtained from a human donor with Susac syndrome. This CDR3 is CASSPDPNEAFF. In DNA form, the CDR3 reads TGTGCCAGCAGTCCCGACCCGAATGAAGCTTTCTTT.